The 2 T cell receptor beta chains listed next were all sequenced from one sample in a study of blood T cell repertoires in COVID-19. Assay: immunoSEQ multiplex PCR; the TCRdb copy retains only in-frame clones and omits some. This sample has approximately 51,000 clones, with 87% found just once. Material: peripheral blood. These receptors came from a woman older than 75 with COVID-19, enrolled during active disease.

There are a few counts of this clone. In DNA form, the CDR3 reads TGTGCCAGCAGTTTAACCCACGGGAGCAATCAGCCCCAGCATTTT. It encodes CASSLTHGSNQPQHF. J is TRBJ1-5 and V is TRBV28; D unclear. Germline values: CDR1 MDHEN, CDR2 SYDVKM. Trimming removed 2 bases at V and 1 base at J, with 9 bases between. This CDR3 has 15 residues. The entire variable domain, with the rest obtained from reference TRBV28 and TRBJ1-5, is as follows: DVKVTQSSRYLVKRTGEKVFLECVQDMDHENMFWYRQDPGLGLRLIYFSYDVKMKEKGDIPEGYSVSREKKERFSLILESASTNQTSMYLCASSLTHGSNQPQHFGDGTRLSIL.

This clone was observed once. CDR3 loop: CASSLGGRAADTQYF. CDR3 nucleotide sequence: TGTGCCAGCAGCTTGGGCGGGAGGGCGGCAGATACGCAGTATTTT. The J gene is TRBJ2-3, the V gene TRBV5-8; 9 nucleotides agree with TRBD2. The CDR3 is 15 amino acids. Trimming removed 0 bases from V and 4 bases from J; junction bases left unmatched: 3. Germline values: CDR1 SGHTS, CDR2 YDEGEE.